Listed below are T cell receptor beta chains from one sample, sequenced in a study of beta chain features in type 1 diabetes. Here immunoSEQ multiplex PCR was the method, and the copy in TCRdb shows in-frame clones only, minus some. The sample has around 350,000 clones, roughly 12% seen once. Specimen: naive CD4+ T cells from blood. The receptors stem from a man aged 18 to 30 in good health. Each CDR3 is given with its conserved first and last residue. D genes are given only for firm matches. Part of the rows lack a size; the others show once, few, many or a class for expanded clones.

V	length	J	size	D	DNA	CDR3
TRBV29-1	13	TRBJ1-1	few	-	TGCAGCGCTACCACAGGGTTGAACACTGAAGCTTTCTTT	CSATTGLNTEAFF
TRBV7-2	15	TRBJ1-3	few	-	TGTGCCAGCAGCACCGGAGGTCTCGGGGGAAACACCATATATTTT	CASSTGGLGGNTIYF
TRBV9	18	TRBJ2-5	-	TRBD2	TGTGCCAGCAGCGTGGGACTAGCGGGAGAAGGAACCCAAGAGACCCAGTACTTC	CASSVGLAGEGTQETQYF
TRBV6-6	12	TRBJ1-5	few	-	TGTGCCAGCGGCCGAACGAACCAGCCCCAGCATTTT	CASGRTNQPQHF
TRBV7-2	15	TRBJ2-1	few	TRBD2	TGTGCCAGCAGCTTAGAGGCTAGCGGGATGGGTGAGCAGTTCTTC	CASSLEASGMGEQFF
TRBV6-5	13	TRBJ1-1	few	-	TGTGCCAGCAGTTACTCGGGGGCCACTGAAGCTTTCTTT	CASSYSGATEAFF
TRBV30	13	TRBJ1-2	few	-	TGTGCCTGGGGGGACGGGACTCTCTATGGCTACACCTTC	CAWGDGTLYGYTF
TRBV7-7	14	TRBJ2-5	few	-	TGTGCTAGCAGCTTAGGAGACGGGCAAGAGACCCAGTACTTC	CASSLGDGQETQYF
TRBV30	15	TRBJ2-1	few	TRBD1	TGTGCCTGGAGCCGACAGGGGGCAGGTTACAATGAGCAGTTCTTC	CAWSRQGAGYNEQFF
TRBV9	12	TRBJ2-3	few	-	TGTGCCAGCAGCGTAGGAGGAGATACGCAGTATTTT	CASSVGGDTQYF
TRBV7-2	16	TRBJ1-5	few	TRBD1	TGTGCCAGCAGCAAGGGACAGGGGATGAGCAATCAGCCCCAGCATTTT	CASSKGQGMSNQPQHF